Sequencing of this TCR beta chain was carried out in a study of blood T cells in healthy people across ages. About this clonotype itself: Its antigen is still unknown.

A second PCR of 7 to 11 cycles used a sample-barcoded 5' primer and a J-beta primer mix. In TCRdb, the 5' RACE reads were re-called with MiXCR into one record per CDR3 protein. This sample has over 300,000 distinct CDR3 sequences; 45% to 65% occur once, and the top ten carry under 60%. In terms of origin and age, donors were healthy Caucasian individuals from Russia aged about 6 to 95. This CDR3 has 15 residues. CDR1 is SGHRS, CDR2 YFSETQ, per germline. With 2 bases removed from V and 10 bases from J, the gap between germline ends came to 16 bases. Points from the study as a whole: Lack of knowledge of donor CMV status possibly confounded expanded clonotype changes. Calculation of diversity from one million T cells yielded estimates considered to be underestimates.

The sample consisted of blood. The V and J genes are TRBV5-1 and TRBJ1-6; D is undetermined. The sequence came from a man between 60 and 75 years old in good health. CDR3 sequence (DNA): TGCGCCAGCAGCTTCGGCCAGGCTGGTGGGTCACCCCTCCACTTT. Its protein product is CASSFGQAGGSPLHF.